The T cell receptor (beta chain) described here comes from a study of Tregs in tolerant kidney transplant recipients. Study observations and caveats: Antigen-driven expansion was suggested because donor-specific Tregs expanded more than all Tregs in tolerant patients. No direct test of biological reproducibility was done here. Tregs expanded with activated donor B cells seemed most donor-specific.

Sequenced by immunoSEQ multiplex PCR; TCRdb stores in-frame clones only, minus some. The profile shows about 77,000 clones, 95% to 98% of them singletons. CDR1 and CDR2 (germline): SGHNT, YYREEE (reference sequence). There are 14 residues in the CDR3. Trimming left V 1 base short and J 6 bases short, with 8 bases between. Unstimulated Tregs (CD4+CD25+CD127-) and CD4+CD25- non-Tregs were sorted from PBMCs. Comments on this clone: Its specificity is unknown.

The rearrangement uses TRBV5-4 and TRBJ1-6; D gene unclear. The sample here was CD4+ T cells from blood, taken before the transplant. The TCR comes from a human donor who received a combined kidney and bone marrow transplant. In nucleotides, the CDR3 is TGTGCCAGCAGCTTGCAACAGATTAATTCACCCCTCCACTTT. Translated: CASSLQQINSPLHF.